The following is a T cell receptor (beta chain) sequence with its context. Which antigen it targets is not known. Base qualities were left out, and no much larger clone turns up one base away. This sample is part of a study of blood T cell repertoires in COVID-19 (dated by TCRdb to about 2020). Looking at the study overall: Samples covering the acute and convalescent phases of COVID-19 were provided by collaborators in the United States, Italy and Spain. The material from the prospective study consisted of cDNA or gDNA derived from T cells, B-cell-depleted T cells, or PBMCs. Deeply sampled blood TCRbeta repertoires from subjects exposed to, actively infected with, or recovered from COVID-19 were included in the dataset. The repertoires were released in a freely available public database meant as a resource for research on the immune response to SARS-CoV-2. Samples were obtained from the ongoing ImmuneRACE study (first 160 participants) and from some 1,200 subjects provided by 6 global collaborators. Sample metadata almost always included a de-identified subject ID, COVID-19 status, age in years and sex. Where available, HLA class I and class II types were obtained from metadata supplied by the sample provider rather than from assay-based typing. The full study reports these points: The quantity of clinical and demographic metadata differed by source and by participant and was supplied without curation.

TCRbeta CDR3 regions were amplified from genomic DNA using the immunoSEQ Assay, a bias-controlled multiplex PCR. From the authors' description of their analysis: Nucleated cell counts per sample were estimated from amplification of reference gene primers within the assay. To quantify the absolute abundance of each unique TCRbeta CDR3 rearrangement, sequence reads were collapsed and filtered. For each sample, productive Simpson clonality was calculated as the square root of Simpson's diversity index over productive rearrangements. TCRdb's version of the immuneACCESS table is confined to in-frame rearrangements and falls short of the full clone set. An unresolved V gene accounts for under half of the shortfall where checked; the remainder is of unknown origin. The V and J calls and clone size come from that table; D and trimming were worked out from the DNA. This sample lists about 100,000 clones; around 73% were detected once. About 9.3% of the sample is held by the ten biggest clonotypes.

Whole blood was collected in K2EDTA tubes by collaborating institutions according to the institutions' own protocols. Collaborator samples were shipped for TCRbeta analysis as frozen whole blood, isolated PBMCs, or DNA extracted from either sample type. The CDR3, from cysteine to phenylalanine, totals 15 residues. The DNA shown is the 45-base CDR3, in frame from base 1. Trimming at the junction amounts to 3 bases on V and 1 base on J, and the germline ends lie 12 bases apart. CDR1 SEHNR and CDR2 FQNEAQ are derived from the germline V gene (reference sequence). This receptor was identified in a man between 60 and 70 years old with active or convalescent COVID-19. This sequence uses TRBV7-9 and TRBJ1-1; matching of 6 bases hints at TRBD1 as the D gene. The sequenced sample consisted of peripheral blood. The CDR3 protein: CASSFLQGGNTEAFF. The nucleotide sequence is given as TGTGCCAGCAGCTTCCTACAGGGCGGGAACACTGAAGCTTTCTTT.